This TCR beta chain appears in the sequencing data of a study of regulatory T cells in long-lasting Graves disease. This clonotype was picked up many times. The authors built TCR beta libraries using iRepertoire HTBI primers and Arm-PCR of CDR3 regions. Per the original data handling: The samples yielded 50 to 80 TRBV and roughly 13 TRBJ segments. TCRdb re-called the multiplex PCR reads through MiXCR, storing one row per CDR3 protein. The authors' filters were not applied to this entry. The sample holds almost 350,000 distinct CDR3 sequences, about 20% seen once. With 5 bases removed from V and 2 bases from J, the gap between germline ends came to 16 bases. The CDR3 is 15 amino acids. Germline CDR1 and CDR2: DFQATT and SNEGSKA (reference sequence). Time point denoted: persistent/refractory GD, antithyroid drugs over 5 years with positive TRAb. Making the TCR library involved RNA that had been extracted from PBMCs.

The TCR originated in a female donor with Graves disease. Sample: peripheral blood mononuclear cells (PBMCs), taken when the disease was refractory, from a patient treated with antithyroid drugs. The chain combines TRBV20-1 with TRBJ1-5; possible D gene TRBD1, 5 bases. The CDR3 sequence: CSARFGGSGNQPQHF. The CDR3 nucleotides are TGCAGTGCTCGCTTCGGGGGAAGTGGCAATCAGCCCCAGCATTTT.